This T cell receptor beta chain was obtained from a study of human T cells and chemical hapten exposure. Study-wide background: Doses of diphenylcyclopropenone went to the patients' scalps weekly throughout the approximately 25-week study. Whole-study results and caveats: Every donor had alopecia, and their immune response may therefore differ from healthy people's.

Time point meaning: pre-sensitization, week 0. Treatment specified: therapeutic diphenylcyclopropenone sensitization with weekly scalp DPC. Looked up from germline, CDR1 is SGHNT and CDR2 is YYREEE (reference sequence). The V end lost 2 bases, the J end lost 2 bases, and 14 bases lay between the germline ends. The CDR3 is 16 residues long. It was the library that attached unique molecular identifiers to individual cDNA molecules. In the original processing: Samples ranged from about 23,224 to 700,000 TCRs, with a median of around 100,000. TCRdb reanalysed the RACE reads using MiXCR and keeps one entry per CDR3 protein. It is TCRdb's table, rather than the study itself, that gives the V and J calls and clone size. This sample yields 250,000 to 300,000 distinct CDR3 sequences, of which about 7.7% are seen a single time; roughly 1.2% belongs to the top ten. This clonotype has just a few counts. The antigen is undetermined.

The chain recombines TRBV5-4 with TRBJ1-3; no reliable D call. The origin of this receptor is a man between 18 and 35 years old with alopecia areata. Some clones in this sample may be carry-over from other donors' samples. Sample: whole blood, taken in connection with sensitization to the hapten diphenylcyclopropenone (DPC). Here the CDR3 reads CASSFEMAYAGNTIYF. The DNA for the CDR3 is TGTGCCAGCAGCTTTGAGATGGCCTACGCTGGAAACACCATATATTTT.